These 5 T cell receptor beta chains were sequenced from one sample in a study of control samples from healthy donors and cancer patients. Method: immunoSEQ multiplex PCR; TCRdb's copy keeps in-frame clones and lacks some. Altogether 140,000 or so clones are present, 91% being singletons, with the ten largest covering roughly 3.2%. The sequencing sample was made of blood. All receptors come from a man aged 25-40 years in good health.

The chain employs TRBV28 and TRBJ1-2; possible D gene TRBD1, 5 bases. The CDR3 is 15 residues long. Trimming left V 2 bases short and J 4 bases short, with 14 bases between. Germline CDR1 and CDR2: MDHEN and SYDVKM. The CDR3 DNA is TGTGCCAGCAGTTTAAGAGCCCCGGGGGGCTATGGCTACACCTTC. This sequence encodes CASSLRAPGGYGYTF.

The chain recombines TRBV5-6 with TRBJ2-7, with D possibly matching TRBD1 (5 bases). The length of the CDR3 is 14 residues. V was trimmed by 0 bases and J by 6 bases, leaving 13 bases between them. Germline-derived CDR1 and CDR2 are SGHDT and YYEEEE. CDR3 protein: CASSLAGRVSEQYF. The CDR3, as DNA: TGTGCCAGCAGCTTGGCTGGCAGGGTGAGCGAGCAGTACTTC.

This clone appeared once. The chain couples TRBV18 to TRBJ1-3; TRBD1 might be the D (6 bases). Trimming pared 0 bases from V and 8 bases from J, leaving 11 bases between. The CDR3 runs to 14 residues. Germline loops: CDR1 KGHSH, CDR2 LQKENI. CDR3 region: CASSPPFRGYTIYF. The CDR3 DNA reads as TGTGCCAGCTCACCACCGTTCAGGGGTTACACCATATATTTT.

V is TRBV9 and J is TRBJ2-7; D is unresolved. With 0 bases removed from V and 4 bases from J, the gap between germline ends came to 8 bases. This CDR3 is built from 13 residues. CDR1 SGDLS and CDR2 YYNGEE come from the germline V gene. The CDR3 region is CASSVATQYEQYF. The CDR3 region has the DNA TGTGCCAGCAGCGTAGCTACCCAGTACGAGCAGTACTTC.

The chain carries TRBV2 and TRBJ2-1, with TRBD1 identical over 7 bases. The germline gives CDR1 SNHLY, CDR2 FYNNEI. Unmatched junction bases numbered 9, after V lost 4 bases and J lost 0 bases. The CDR3 runs 17 residues. The CDR3 protein is CASSGVRTGVSYNEQFF. CDR3 sequence (DNA): TGTGCCAGCAGTGGAGTCCGGACAGGTGTCTCCTACAATGAGCAGTTCTTC.